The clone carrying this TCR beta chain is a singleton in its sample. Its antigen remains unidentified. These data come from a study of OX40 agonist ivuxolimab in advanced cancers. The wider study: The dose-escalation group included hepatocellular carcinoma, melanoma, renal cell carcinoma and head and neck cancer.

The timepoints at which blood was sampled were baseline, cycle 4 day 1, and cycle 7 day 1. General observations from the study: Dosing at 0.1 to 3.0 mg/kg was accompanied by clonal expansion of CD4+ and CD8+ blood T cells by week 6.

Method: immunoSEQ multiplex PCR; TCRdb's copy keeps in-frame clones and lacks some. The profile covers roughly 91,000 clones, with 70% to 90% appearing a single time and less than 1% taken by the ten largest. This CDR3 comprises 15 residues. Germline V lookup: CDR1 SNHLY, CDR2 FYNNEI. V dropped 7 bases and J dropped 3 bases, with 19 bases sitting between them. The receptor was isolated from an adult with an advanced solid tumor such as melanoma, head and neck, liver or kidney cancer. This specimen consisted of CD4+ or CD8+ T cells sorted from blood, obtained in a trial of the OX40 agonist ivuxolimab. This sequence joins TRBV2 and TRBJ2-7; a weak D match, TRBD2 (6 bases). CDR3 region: CASTELGGLRYEQYF. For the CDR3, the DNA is TGTGCCAGCACCGAACTAGGAGGGTTGCGCTACGAGCAGTACTTC. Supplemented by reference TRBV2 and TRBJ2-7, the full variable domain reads EPEVTQTPSHQVTQMGQEVILRCVPISNHLYFYWYRQILGQKVEFLVSFYNNEISEKSEIFDDQFSVERPDGSNFTLKIRSTKLEDSAMYFCASTELGGLRYEQYFGPGTRLTVT.